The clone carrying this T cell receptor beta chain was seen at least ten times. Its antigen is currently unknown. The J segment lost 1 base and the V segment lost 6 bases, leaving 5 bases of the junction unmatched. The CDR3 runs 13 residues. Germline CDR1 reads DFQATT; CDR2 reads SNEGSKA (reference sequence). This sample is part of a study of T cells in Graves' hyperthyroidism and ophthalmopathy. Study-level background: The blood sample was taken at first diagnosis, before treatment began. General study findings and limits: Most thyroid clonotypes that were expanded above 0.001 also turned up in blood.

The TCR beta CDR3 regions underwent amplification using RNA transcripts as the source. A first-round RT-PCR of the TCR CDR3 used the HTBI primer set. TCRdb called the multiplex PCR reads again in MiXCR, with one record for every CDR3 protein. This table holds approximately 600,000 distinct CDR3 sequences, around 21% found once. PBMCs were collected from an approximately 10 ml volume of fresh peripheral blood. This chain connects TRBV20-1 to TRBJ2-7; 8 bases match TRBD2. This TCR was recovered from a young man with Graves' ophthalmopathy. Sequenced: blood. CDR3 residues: CSATSGSSYEQYF. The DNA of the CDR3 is TGCAGTGCGACCAGCGGGAGTTCCTACGAGCAGTACTTC.